This T cell receptor (beta chain) was recorded in a study of early T cells in non-severe SARS-CoV-2 infection. About the study: Bulk RNA from unsorted whole blood was sequenced; chains were unpaired.

With 4 bases clipped from V and 5 bases from J, the junction kept 5 bases outside the gene matches. The CDR3 sequence is 14 residues long. This clonotype was recorded many times. Its antigen is not known. Study conclusions and caveats: Private and CD4 specificities were missed by VDJdb matching, skewed to anti-spike CD8.

Individual cDNA molecules were tagged with unique molecular identifiers. Each CDR3 protein is one row after TCRdb ran MiXCR on the 5' RACE reads. The sample includes roughly 40,000 distinct CDR3 sequences, 3% to 4% seen only once; the top ten take over 3%. This receptor was taken from an adult who was a healthcare worker with PCR-confirmed SARS-CoV-2 infection or an uninfected control (not recorded which). The chain uses TRBV12-3 or TRBV12-4 and TRBJ2-5, with 9 positions matching TRBD2. The sample taken for sequencing was whole blood. The CDR3 is CASSYSGSRETQYF. CDR3 bases: TGTGCCAGCAGTTATAGCGGGAGTAGGGAGACCCAGTACTTC.